This T cell receptor (beta chain) was identified in a study of blood T cells in healthy people across ages. Overall study context: About one barcoded beta molecule per two T cells was the capture yield of template switching. Study-level points and caveats: Age brought a roughly linear fall in TCR beta diversity measured per million T cells. Any changes in expanded clonotypes were possibly confounded, as donor CMV status remained unknown. Estimated diversity that came from one million T cells was considered an underestimate.

Germline V lookup: CDR1 LGHNT, CDR2 FRNRAP. This CDR3 is 12 amino acids long. V was cut by 5 bases and J by 6 bases, with 9 bases left in between. Comment on this clonotype: The antigen is undetermined.

A J-beta primer mix and a sample-barcoded 5' primer were used in a second PCR of about 7 to 12 cycles. TCRdb reanalysed the 5' RACE reads using MiXCR and keeps one entry per CDR3 protein. The sample lists 1.4 million to 1.5 million distinct CDR3 sequences, 42% occurring once. Sequences were obtained from blood. This chain uses TRBV12-5 with TRBJ2-3, with unresolved D. This receptor was identified in a woman aged 18-29 years in good health. The CDR3 region is CASGTRPDTQYF. The CDR3 DNA follows: TGTGCTAGTGGTACCCGCCCGGATACGCAGTATTTT.